This entry lists 24 T cell receptor beta chains sequenced from one sample in a study of brain T cells in children with intractable seizures. Sequencing was performed with immunoSEQ multiplex PCR; in TCRdb, only in-frame clones are kept and a portion is missing. The sample has 88,000 or so clones, about 90% seen once. Source: peripheral blood, taken at surgery. The receptors here all came from a girl aged 2 to 9 with Rasmussen encephalitis and intractable seizures.

This chain joins TRBV7-6 and TRBJ2-7; D is perhaps TRBD1 (6 bases). V was cut by 5 bases and J by 3 bases, with 17 bases left in between. The germline V gene has CDR1 SGHVS and CDR2 FNYEAQ. This CDR3 contains 15 residues. As DNA, the CDR3 is TGTGCCAGCAGCCAGGGGCAGGGAAACCTCTACGAGCAGTACTTC. It specifies CASSQGQGNLYEQYF.

The DNA for the CDR3 is TGTGCCAGTAGTGTAACAGGGGGTAACACTGAAGCTTTCTTT. Its protein product is CASSVTGGNTEAFF. V usage is TRBV19 and J usage is TRBJ1-1; 8 bases fit TRBD1. The CDR3 loop spans 14 amino acids. V was clipped by 5 bases and J by 2 bases; unmatched bases: 4. Germline V CDR1 and CDR2: LNHDA, SQIVND (reference sequence).

This clone was seen a single time. The V and J genes are TRBV5-4 and TRBJ1-2; the D is unclear. The CDR3 spans 13 residues. The germline V and J ends were trimmed by 4 bases and 8 bases, with 15 bases remaining between them. Germline V gives CDR1 SGHNT, CDR2 YYREEE (reference sequence). The CDR3 bases are TGTGCCAGCAGCAACGGACCCGCGCGAGGCTACACCTTC. Its translation: CASSNGPARGYTF.

The chain links TRBV6-5 to TRBJ2-5; 7 nucleotides align to TRBD1. J lost 1 base, V lost 6 bases, and 5 bases had no gene match. The germline gives CDR1 MNHEY, CDR2 SVGAGI. The CDR3 is made up of 14 amino acids. The CDR3 protein is CASRTGTRQETQYF. In nucleotides, the CDR3 is TGTGCCAGCAGGACAGGGACCCGCCAAGAGACCCAGTACTTC.

The rearrangement uses TRBV28 and TRBJ1-6; 10 bases map to TRBD1. V lost 6 bases to trimming and J lost 8 bases; unmatched junction nucleotides: 4. Germline-derived CDR1 and CDR2 are MDHEN and SYDVKM. This CDR3 is 14 amino acids long. The CDR3 reads CASRGGQGHSPLHF. The CDR3 DNA follows: TGTGCCAGCAGGGGGGGACAGGGGCATTCACCCCTCCACTTT.

This rearrangement joins TRBV7-8 to TRBJ1-6, with TRBD1 identical over 10 bases. The CDR3 consists of 17 residues. Looked up from germline, CDR1 is SGHVS and CDR2 is FQNEAQ. Germline trimming cut 5 bases from V and 3 bases from J; bases unmatched to any gene: 7. The DNA of the CDR3 is TGTGCCAGCAGCAGTAAGGACAGGGGGTTCTATAATTCACCCCTCCACTTT. Its protein product is CASSSKDRGFYNSPLHF.

This sequence joins TRBV3-1 (or the pseudogene TRBV3-2) and TRBJ2-1; D unresolved. The CDR3 is 18 residues long. The V gene's germline CDR1 is LGHDT and CDR2 YNNKEL (reference sequence). The V end was cut by 4 bases, the J end by 0 bases, with 19 bases between. DNA of the CDR3: TGTGCCAGCAGCCTCCCAAGCAGGCTGGGAAGCTCCTACAATGAGCAGTTCTTC. Its translation is CASSLPSRLGSSYNEQFF.

The CDR3 here is CASSSEGTNEKLFF. For the CDR3, the DNA is TGTGCCAGCAGCTCGGAGGGAACTAATGAAAAACTGTTTTTT. The V and J genes are TRBV5-6 and TRBJ1-4; no definite D call. CDR3 length equals 14 residues. V was cut by 3 bases and J by 1 base, with 7 bases left in between. CDR1 SGHDT and CDR2 YYEEEE come from the germline V gene.

The chain carries TRBV18 and TRBJ1-2; D is perhaps TRBD1 (5 bases). Trimming pared 1 base from V and 4 bases from J, leaving 7 bases between. Germline V gives CDR1 KGHSH, CDR2 LQKENI. The length of the CDR3 is 13 residues. The chain's CDR3 is CASSPRDLYGYTF. The CDR3 DNA follows: TGTGCCAGCTCACCACGGGACCTCTATGGCTACACCTTC.

V gene TRBV6-5 combines with J gene TRBJ1-5, with 9 bases identical to TRBD1. Trimming removed 10 bases from V and 2 bases from J; junction bases left unmatched: 3. Per germline, CDR1 MNHEY and CDR2 SVGAGI. The CDR3 is 13 amino acids. This chain's CDR3 is CATRTGGNQPQHF. CDR3 sequence (DNA): TGTGCCACCAGGACAGGGGGCAATCAGCCCCAGCATTTT.

The V and J genes are TRBV6-5 and TRBJ2-4; 7 positions agree with TRBD1. The length of the CDR3 is 16 residues. After removal of 0 bases from V and 2 bases from J, the junction contained 4 bases not matched to a gene. Germline CDR1 and CDR2: MNHEY and SVGAGI. CDR3 loop: CASSYSGGESKNIQYF. The CDR3 nucleotides are TGTGCCAGCAGTTACTCAGGGGGCGAGTCCAAAAACATTCAGTACTTC.

The rearrangement links TRBV18 to TRBJ1-2; D might be TRBD1 (6 bases). V gave up 1 base and J gave up 5 bases, with 14 bases separating them. CDR1 is KGHSH and CDR2 is LQKENI in the germline V gene. CDR3 length equals 15 residues. CDR3 in amino acids: CASSPLGGQPYGYTF. The CDR3 region has the DNA TGTGCCAGCTCACCACTAGGTGGACAGCCATATGGCTACACCTTC.

V gene TRBV3-1 (or the pseudogene TRBV3-2) combines with J gene TRBJ1-5; 9 positions match TRBD1. The CDR3 loop spans 15 amino acids. Germline loops: CDR1 LGHDT, CDR2 YNNKEL (reference sequence). Trimming removed 4 bases from V and 7 bases from J; junction bases left unmatched: 8. The CDR3 bases are TGTGCCAGCAGCCCGCAGGGACAGGGTCGCCAGCCCCAGCATTTT. Amino acids: CASSPQGQGRQPQHF.

The rearrangement joins TRBV5-1 to TRBJ1-3; no firm D call. The CDR3 totals 13 residues. The germline V gene has CDR1 SGHRS and CDR2 YFSETQ. Trimming left V 4 bases short and J 10 bases short, with 15 bases between. Here the CDR3 reads CASSLDRPGTIYF. The CDR3 nucleotides read TGCGCCAGCAGCCTGGACCGGCCAGGAACCATATATTTT.

This chain connects TRBV5-6 to TRBJ2-5; 9 bases match TRBD1. CDR3 length: 16 residues. The germline gives CDR1 SGHDT, CDR2 YYEEEE. V was clipped by 0 bases and J by 3 bases; unmatched bases: 6. CDR3 protein: CASSLVGQGPKETQYF. DNA of the CDR3: TGTGCCAGCAGCTTGGTAGGACAGGGGCCAAAAGAGACCCAGTACTTC.

The chain links TRBV5-5 to TRBJ1-4; D not certain. Germline values: CDR1 SGHKS, CDR2 YYEKEE (reference sequence). Trimming stripped 1 base from V and 5 bases from J, with 18 bases between. CDR3 length equals 17 residues. The CDR3 coding sequence is TGTGCCAGCAGCTTGTATAGGGATCCTCCCCCGAATGAAAAACTGTTTTTT. It codes for CASSLYRDPPPNEKLFF. The variable domain in full, with the rest retrieved from reference TRBV5-5 and TRBJ1-4, is DAGVTQSPTHLIKTRGQQVTLRCSPISGHKSVSWYQQVLGQGPQFIFQYYEKEERGRGNFPDRFSARQFPNYSSELNVNALLLGDSALYLCASSLYRDPPPNEKLFFGSGTQLSVL.

The J gene is TRBJ1-6, the V gene TRBV2; 10 positions agree with TRBD1. Germline assignment: CDR1 SNHLY and CDR2 FYNNEI. V trimming: 11 bases; J trimming: 6 bases; junction bases outside the gene matches: 7. The CDR3 length is 14 residues. CDR3 loop: CAGSDRGLNSPLHF. The DNA for the CDR3 is TGTGCCGGAAGCGACAGGGGGCTTAATTCACCCCTCCACTTT.

V and J are TRBV5-4 and TRBJ2-5; weak D call: TRBD2 (6 bases). Trimming removed 1 base from V and 0 bases from J, with 10 bases in between. The CDR3 consists of 15 residues. The germline gives CDR1 SGHNT, CDR2 YYREEE (reference sequence). The CDR3 protein is CASSLPGSNQETQYF. The CDR3 coding sequence is TGTGCCAGCAGCTTGCCCGGGAGCAACCAAGAGACCCAGTACTTC.

The J gene is TRBJ1-2, the V gene TRBV6-5; the match to TRBD1 covers 9 bases. The junction had 8 bases not matched to a gene; V was cut back by 7 bases and J by 5 bases. The CDR3 covers 14 residues. Germline CDR1 reads MNHEY; CDR2 reads SVGAGI. CDR3 sequence reads: CASKSGQGRYGYTF. CDR3 nucleotides: TGTGCCAGCAAGTCAGGACAGGGGAGGTATGGCTACACCTTC.

The chain has TRBV11-2 and TRBJ1-6, with D unclear. Looked up from germline, CDR1 is SGHAT and CDR2 is FQNNGV. This CDR3 is 14 amino acids long. V lost 1 base to trimming and J lost 7 bases, with 8 bases between them. The CDR3 DNA is TGTGCCAGCAGCTTAGGTCAGCTAAATTCACCCCTCCACTTT. Translated, it gives CASSLGQLNSPLHF.

The chain uses TRBV4-1 and TRBJ2-4, with D hard to call. The germline V gene has CDR1 MGHRA and CDR2 YSYEKL. The CDR3 totals 12 residues. V lost 0 bases and J 11 bases, leaving 8 bases between the germline ends. The CDR3 is CASSQDRRFQYF. In DNA form, the CDR3 reads TGCGCCAGCAGCCAAGACCGGCGTTTTCAGTACTTC.

This chain joins TRBV11-2 and TRBJ1-2; possible D gene TRBD1, 5 bases. The CDR3 has 14 residues. Germline V lookup: CDR1 SGHAT, CDR2 FQNNGV. The ends were cut back, 3 bases at V and 8 bases at J, with 16 bases in the middle. The CDR3 here is CASSFGRGRWGYTF. The DNA of the CDR3 is TGTGCCAGCAGCTTCGGGAGGGGAAGGTGGGGCTACACCTTC.

The genes are TRBV12-3 or TRBV12-4 and TRBJ2-3; D is undetermined. This CDR3 is 13 amino acids long. The V end lost 8 bases, the J end lost 1 base, and 10 bases lay between the germline ends. CDR3 DNA sequence: TGTGCCAGCCGGAACTCCGGCACAGATACGCAGTATTTT. Amino acids: CASRNSGTDTQYF.

The chain is built from TRBV19 and TRBJ1-4; D gene unclear. The V gene's germline CDR1 is LNHDA and CDR2 SQIVND (reference sequence). V gave up 5 bases and J gave up 14 bases, with 12 bases separating them. The CDR3 contains 11 residues. CDR3 in DNA: TGTGCCAGTAGTCCGCTAGTAAGGCTGTTTTTT. Protein sequence: CASSPLVRLFF.